This T cell receptor beta chain emerged from a study of post-analysis software for immune sequencing data. On the study more broadly: Disease courses included relapsing-remitting, secondary progressive and progressive-relapsing multiple sclerosis.

This CDR3 has 14 amino acids. Germline lookup yields CDR1 MNHEY and CDR2 SVGAGI. The germline V and J ends were trimmed by 2 bases and 4 bases, with 9 bases remaining between them. Each TCR beta cDNA library carried unique molecular identifiers. T cells numbering roughly 0.9 to 11 million gave rise to a few hundred thousand cDNA molecules. TCRdb ran MiXCR on the PCR reads and lists one entry per CDR3 protein. The table includes 400,000 to 500,000 distinct CDR3 sequences, approximately 37% detected once. Comment on this clonotype: Its antigen is unidentified.

General study results and limits: People with multiple sclerosis had a significantly lower normalized Chao1 diversity than controls did. With TRBV5-6, TRBV5-1 and TRBV20-1 included, about five TRBV segments were more frequent in patients than in controls. Pronounced co-clustering by F measure was evident among identically batched samples.

The receptor was derived from a girl aged 2-10 years with multiple sclerosis. Specimen: blood. The rearrangement links TRBV6-5 to TRBJ2-4; the D gene is possibly TRBD1 (6 bases). CDR3 nucleotide sequence: TGTGCCAGCAGTTACGGGGGCCAGAAAAACATTCAGTACTTC. It is translated as CASSYGGQKNIQYF.